Shown below are 14 T cell receptor beta chains from a single sample sequenced in a study of molecular identifiers for immune sequencing clone quantification. One entry per CDR3 protein, called by TCRdb with MiXCR from the PCR reads. The sample lists approximately 500,000 distinct CDR3 sequences; 25% were seen once. Sequencing was done on a sample of naive CD8+ T cells from blood, with Jurkat cell RNA spiked in. Subset in this sample: FACS-sorted CD8+CD4-CCR7+CD45RA+ naive T cells. These receptors were obtained from a human donor in good health. Some libraries in this study had Jurkat cell RNA spiked in.

This clonotype appeared many times. The chain is built from TRBV12-3 or TRBV12-4 and TRBJ2-3, with D perhaps TRBD1 (5 bases). The CDR3 is made up of 14 amino acids. V lost 3 bases and J 4 bases, leaving 11 bases between the germline ends. The chain's CDR3 is CASSFQGLPDTQYF. The CDR3 DNA sequence: TGTGCCAGCAGTTTTCAGGGTTTGCCAGATACGCAGTATTTT.

This chain connects TRBV27 to TRBJ1-4; 12 nucleotides line up with TRBD1. J lost 3 bases, V lost 0 bases, and 2 bases had no gene match. CDR3 length equals 17 residues. Per the germline V gene, CDR1 is MNHEY and CDR2 is SMNVEV (reference sequence). The CDR3 DNA follows: TGTGCCAGCAGTTTATCGGGACAGGGGGCGGCTAATGAAAAACTGTTTTTT. Translated, it gives CASSLSGQGAANEKLFF.

With respect to this clonotype: It may be a read error: a sequence one base away is much more abundant. The gene calls are TRBV29-1 and TRBJ2-7; D is uncertain. Looked up from germline, CDR1 is SQVTM and CDR2 is ANQGSEA. There are 13 residues in the CDR3. V lost 4 bases and J 0 bases, leaving 10 bases between the germline ends. The CDR3 loop reads CSVVGYDSYEQYF. Written as DNA, the CDR3 is TGCAGCGTTGTGGGGTACGACTCCTACGAGCAGTACTTC.

The DNA for the CDR3 is TGTGCCAGCAGTTTAATTCAGGGGAGGAAAACTTTCTTT. As protein: CASSLIQGRKTFF. The chain is built from TRBV27 and TRBJ1-1; D is perhaps TRBD1 (6 bases). Deletions cut 2 bases from V and 12 bases from J, with 16 bases between. The CDR3 consists of 13 residues. Germline CDR1 MNHEY, CDR2 SMNVEV (reference sequence).

The chain recombines TRBV12-3 or TRBV12-4 with TRBJ1-2; no clear D. The CDR3 length is 14 residues. Trimming removed 6 bases from V and 6 bases from J, with 17 bases in between. CDR3 sequence reads: CASSFDLTADGYTF. DNA for the CDR3: TGTGCCAGCAGCTTCGACCTTACTGCTGATGGCTACACCTTC.

The chain links TRBV27 to TRBJ1-5, with D maybe TRBD1 (5 bases). This CDR3 contains 14 residues. The germline V and J ends were trimmed by 5 bases and 4 bases, with 12 bases remaining between them. CDR1 is MNHEY, CDR2 SMNVEV, per germline (reference sequence). In nucleotides, the CDR3 is TGTGCCAGCAGTGACGGGGCAGCAAATCAGCCCCAGCATTTT. Translated: CASSDGAANQPQHF.

V is TRBV27 and J is TRBJ2-3, with D possibly being TRBD1 (6 bases). Germline V lookup: CDR1 MNHEY, CDR2 SMNVEV (reference sequence). The CDR3 is 15 residues long. Trimming removed 6 bases at V and 4 bases at J, with 17 bases between. Here the CDR3 reads CASRTGNEKSDTQYF. CDR3 nucleotide sequence: TGTGCCAGCAGGACAGGAAACGAGAAGTCAGATACGCAGTATTTT.

The chain employs TRBV14 and TRBJ2-1, with D tentatively TRBD1 (5 bases). Germline V gene sequence: CDR1 SGHDN, CDR2 FVKESK. Trimming took 0 bases from V and 0 from J, leaving 21 bases between them. The CDR3 loop spans 20 amino acids. In nucleotides, the CDR3 is TGTGCCAGCAGCCAAGAAGGCAGGGTCAACATTGGTACCTCCTACAATGAGCAGTTCTTC. Translated, it gives CASSQEGRVNIGTSYNEQFF.

This clonotype came up a few times. The rearrangement links TRBV30 to TRBJ2-2; no reliable D call. The CDR3 length is 12 residues. V was shortened by 0 bases and J by 5 bases, with 4 bases between the two germline ends. Looked up from germline, CDR1 is GTSNPN and CDR2 is SVGIG (reference sequence). As DNA, the CDR3 is TGTGCCTGGAGTGTACATACCGGGGAGCTGTTTTTT. Translation gives CAWSVHTGELFF.

In the case of this clonotype: A much larger clone sits a single nucleotide away, making a read error possible. J is TRBJ1-1 and V is TRBV7-2; no definite D call. V dropped 1 base and J dropped 3 bases, with 12 bases sitting between them. The V gene's germline CDR1 is SGHTA and CDR2 FQGNSA. The CDR3 spans 15 residues. This CDR3 is CASSLEPRLYTEAFF. The CDR3 DNA reads TGTGCCAGCAGCTTAGAGCCCAGGCTGTACACTGAAGCTTTCTTT.

This clonotype was seen once. This rearrangement joins TRBV7-9 to TRBJ2-2; D could derive from TRBD1 or TRBD2 (6 bases each). Trimming shortened V by 4 bases and J by 4 bases, and 25 bases separated the two germline ends. The CDR3 runs to 19 residues. Germline-derived CDR1 and CDR2 are SEHNR and FQNEAQ (reference sequence). This CDR3 is CASSSSVLGGKRGTGELFF. CDR3 DNA: TGTGCCAGCAGCTCCTCCGTCCTGGGGGGCAAGAGGGGCACCGGGGAGCTGTTTTTT.

This clonotype was recorded at least ten times. The chain carries TRBV7-9 and TRBJ2-3, with D possibly TRBD1 on 5 matching bases. V dropped 5 bases and J dropped 3 bases, with 12 bases sitting between them. Germline values: CDR1 SEHNR, CDR2 FQNEAQ (reference sequence). This CDR3 region has 14 residues. The CDR3 reads CASSQGSRTDTQYF. The CDR3, as DNA: TGTGCCAGCAGCCAGGGCTCTCGGACAGATACGCAGTATTTT.

The genes are TRBV5-1 and TRBJ2-3, with a possible D match to TRBD2 (6 bases). Germline lookup yields CDR1 SGHRS and CDR2 YFSETQ. The germline V and J ends were trimmed by 4 bases and 13 bases, with 40 bases remaining between them. The CDR3 contains 20 residues. CDR3 protein: CASSAPGSLLTISKHRYEYF. The CDR3 DNA sequence: TGCGCCAGCAGCGCCCCCGGGAGCCTCCTTACGATATCTAAGCACAGATACGAGTATTTT.

This clonotype was observed a few times. This chain links TRBV4-3 with TRBJ2-7; D might be TRBD1 (7 bases). This CDR3 has 18 residues. Germline CDR1 LGHNA, CDR2 YSLEER. The germline V and J ends were trimmed by 1 base and 3 bases, with 22 bases remaining between them. The CDR3 loop reads CASSQAHGRGAMIYEQYF. In DNA form, the CDR3 reads TGCGCCAGCAGCCAAGCTCACGGCAGGGGGGCGATGATCTACGAGCAGTACTTC.